The 17 T cell receptor beta chains reported below all come from one sample, sequenced in a study of T cell responses to AZD1222 COVID-19 vaccine. Sequencing used immunoSEQ multiplex PCR; TCRdb keeps in-frame clones, though not all of them. Of about 120,000 clones in the sample, roughly 84% were seen once. The specimen was peripheral blood, collected 28 days after the second AZD1222 dose. These receptors all come from an adult who received the AZD1222 COVID-19 vaccine.

This clone was seen more than once but under ten times. The CDR3 protein is CASSGGTWRRNEQFF. CDR3 in DNA: TGCGCCAGCAGCGGAGGGACATGGCGGAGGAATGAGCAGTTCTTC. V usage is TRBV5-1 and J usage is TRBJ2-1; D may be TRBD1 or TRBD2 (6 bases each). The CDR3 extends over 15 amino acids. V dropped 4 bases and J dropped 7 bases, with 18 bases sitting between them. The germline V gene encodes CDR1 SGHRS and CDR2 YFSETQ.

The chain joins TRBV5-1 to TRBJ2-7; D unclear. V was clipped by 3 bases and J by 6 bases, with 7 bases between them. Germline CDR1 reads SGHRS; CDR2 reads YFSETQ. CDR3 length equals 11 residues. The CDR3 loop is CASSSSGEQYF. Written as DNA, the CDR3 is TGCGCCAGCAGCTCGTCGGGCGAGCAGTACTTC.

Here the CDR3 reads CASSLEGRNHYGYTF. The DNA of the CDR3 is TGTGCCAGCAGCTTAGAGGGCAGGAACCACTATGGCTACACCTTC. V is TRBV7-2 and J is TRBJ1-2, with no clear D. Per the germline V gene, CDR1 is SGHTA and CDR2 is FQGNSA. V gave up 1 base and J gave up 3 bases, with 12 bases separating them. This CDR3 has 15 residues.

V and J are TRBV7-2 and TRBJ2-3; maybe TRBD2 (5 bases). The germline CDR1 and CDR2 sequences are SGHTA and FQGNSA. The CDR3 has 15 amino acids. V dropped 1 base and J dropped 6 bases, with 14 bases sitting between them. CDR3 bases: TGTGCCAGCAGCTTAGACTTAGCGACCGGGGATACGCAGTATTTT. This translates into CASSLDLATGDTQYF. The complete variable domain, with remaining parts taken from reference TRBV7-2 and TRBJ2-3, reads GAGVSQSPSNKVTEKGKDVELRCDPISGHTALYWYRQSLGQGLEFLIYFQGNSAPDKSGLPSDRFSAERTGGSVSTLTIQRTQQEDSAVYLCASSLDLATGDTQYFGPGTRLTVL.

V is TRBV6-6 and J is TRBJ1-1; D uncertain. Germline values: CDR1 MNHNY, CDR2 SVGAGI (reference sequence). Trimming left V 6 bases short and J 0 bases short, with 8 bases between. CDR3 size: 13 residues. The CDR3: CASSPGMNTEAFF. CDR3 coding DNA: TGTGCCAGCAGCCCGGGGATGAACACTGAAGCTTTCTTT.

This rearrangement joins TRBV4-3 to TRBJ1-6; D remains ambiguous. The CDR3 is 16 amino acids. The germline gives CDR1 LGHNA, CDR2 YSLEER. V was shortened by 0 bases and J by 6 bases, with 12 bases between the two germline ends. The CDR3 sequence: CASSQDRNLRNSPLHF. The CDR3 DNA reads as TGCGCCAGCAGCCAAGATCGGAACTTGCGTAATTCACCCCTCCACTTT.

The gene calls are TRBV28 and TRBJ1-1; D is unresolved. CDR1 and CDR2 from the germline V gene are MDHEN and SYDVKM. This CDR3 has 16 residues. V was shortened by 3 bases and J by 4 bases, with 18 bases between the two germline ends. The CDR3 reads CASSFRPPRGSTEAFF. The CDR3 DNA follows: TGTGCCAGCAGTTTCAGACCCCCTCGAGGGAGCACTGAAGCTTTCTTT. Looking up the rest from reference TRBV28 and TRBJ1-1 gives the full variable domain: DVKVTQSSRYLVKRTGEKVFLECVQDMDHENMFWYRQDPGLGLRLIYFSYDVKMKEKGDIPEGYSVSREKKERFSLILESASTNQTSMYLCASSFRPPRGSTEAFFGQGTRLTVV.

V is TRBV27 and J is TRBJ1-6, with 7 bases fitting TRBD1. This CDR3 spans 15 amino acids. Germline assignment: CDR1 MNHEY and CDR2 SMNVEV (reference sequence). J was trimmed by 7 bases and V by 5 bases; bases with no gene match: 8. This CDR3 is CASSTRQGRNSPLHF. The DNA of the CDR3 is TGTGCCAGCAGTACAAGACAGGGCCGCAATTCACCCCTCCACTTT.

This clone was observed a handful of times. V is TRBV6-1 and J is TRBJ1-3; TRBD1 matches 7 bases. The trim removed 4 bases at V and 0 bases at J, leaving 9 bases unmatched. There are 17 residues in the CDR3. Germline CDR1 MNHNS, CDR2 SASEGT. CDR3 region: CASSVRPTGNSGNTIYF. The CDR3 DNA is TGTGCCAGCAGTGTACGACCGACAGGGAACTCTGGAAACACCATATATTTT.

The rearrangement uses TRBV5-1 and TRBJ1-2, with 8 bases identical to TRBD1. Germline loops: CDR1 SGHRS, CDR2 YFSETQ. The CDR3 sequence is 15 residues long. The junction had 7 bases not matched to a gene; V was cut back by 5 bases and J by 1 base. This CDR3 is CASSFGQGRNYGYTF. The CDR3 DNA reads as TGCGCCAGCAGTTTCGGACAGGGCCGTAACTATGGCTACACCTTC.

The genes are TRBV7-2 and TRBJ2-7, with 7 nucleotides matching TRBD1. V lost 3 bases to trimming and J lost 3 bases; unmatched junction nucleotides: 8. This CDR3 is built from 15 residues. Germline V gene data show CDR1 as SGHTA and CDR2 as FQGNSA. DNA of the CDR3: TGTGCCAGCAGCTTTTACCGGGACAGTATCTACGAGCAGTACTTC. Protein sequence: CASSFYRDSIYEQYF.

The V gene is TRBV5-1, the J gene TRBJ2-6; 7 nucleotides agree with TRBD1. With V trimmed by 0 bases and J by 1 base, 4 bases remained unmatched. From germline, CDR1 is SGHRS and CDR2 YFSETQ. The CDR3 loop spans 17 amino acids. The CDR3 DNA reads TGCGCCAGCAGCTTGGACAGGGGTGTGTCTGGGGCCAACGTCCTGACTTTC. This codes for CASSLDRGVSGANVLTF.

The chain joins TRBV28 to TRBJ2-3; 11 nucleotides agree with TRBD2. Germline V CDR1 and CDR2: MDHEN, SYDVKM. The CDR3 loop spans 19 amino acids. With V trimmed by 5 bases and J by 1 base, 14 bases remained unmatched. DNA for the CDR3: TGTGCCAGCAGTCCCCTAAGCTCGACTAGCGGGAAGGGCACAGATACGCAGTATTTT. It yields the protein CASSPLSSTSGKGTDTQYF.

This rearrangement joins TRBV4-2 to TRBJ2-7, with D possibly being TRBD1 or TRBD2 (5 bases each). This CDR3 contains 18 residues. Trimming pared 1 base from V and 3 bases from J, leaving 22 bases between. Germline loops: CDR1 LGHNA, CDR2 YNFKEQ. CDR3 in amino acids: CASSQGIQGRGSNYEQYF. The CDR3 coding sequence is TGTGCCAGCAGCCAAGGAATCCAGGGACGAGGCAGTAACTACGAGCAGTACTTC.

This clone was counted a single time. The chain has TRBV13 and TRBJ2-1; 11 nucleotides align to TRBD2. The trim removed 4 bases at V and 0 bases at J, leaving 5 bases unmatched. CDR1 is PRHDT, CDR2 FYEKMQ, per germline (reference sequence). CDR3 length equals 17 residues. This CDR3 reads CASSSRLAGSSYNEQFF. The CDR3 bases are TGTGCCAGCAGCTCCAGACTAGCGGGGAGCTCCTACAATGAGCAGTTCTTC.

The V gene is TRBV5-4, the J gene TRBJ2-3; unclear D gene. CDR3 length: 11 residues. Germline-derived CDR1 and CDR2 are SGHNT and YYREEE (reference sequence). V gave up 3 bases and J gave up 5 bases, with 4 bases separating them. The CDR3 is CASSSIDTQYF. In nucleotides, the CDR3 is TGTGCCAGCAGCTCGATAGATACGCAGTATTTT.

V usage is TRBV28 and J usage is TRBJ1-4; D is uncertain. CDR3 length equals 14 residues. CDR1 and CDR2 from the germline V gene are MDHEN and SYDVKM. V lost 3 bases to trimming and J lost 8 bases, with 13 bases between them. This CDR3 reads CASSFSGFGEKLFF. CDR3 nucleotide sequence: TGTGCCAGCAGTTTCTCGGGTTTTGGAGAAAAACTGTTTTTT.